This T cell receptor (beta chain) was recovered during a study of shared clonotypes between healthy human individuals. Across the whole study: The donor pool was made up of a couple of women and a few men aged 18 to 49. Study conclusions and caveats: The expectation was that sequencing depth would affect clonotype sharing among donors.

V shed 4 bases and J 4 bases; nucleotides not matched to a gene: 8. The CDR3 spans 15 residues. CDR1 and CDR2 from the germline V gene are SGHNT and YENEEA. Comments on this clone: Its antigen is unknown.

Source study methods: ImmunoSEQ only sent back junction sequences with no quality scores, so filtering was done differently. Clones were sequenced by immunoSEQ multiplex PCR, and TCRdb holds only the in-frame ones, with some missing. That table supplies the V and J calls and clone size; D and trimming were determined from the DNA. The table shows roughly 2.5 million clones, with roughly 92% occurring only once. This receptor was taken from a young man in good health. The sample consisted of naive CD4+ T cells sorted from blood. The subset: CD45RA+ positively selected. J is TRBJ2-5 and V is TRBV11-3, with TRBD2 matching 8 bases. DNA for the CDR3: TGTGCCAGCAGCTCCGTAGCGGGGCTGATAGAGACCCAGTACTTC. This gives the protein CASSSVAGLIETQYF.